The clone carrying this T cell receptor (delta chain) is medium-sized in the sample. TCRdb re-identified clones in the reads via CATT. The data hold around 5,900 delta-chain clones, with 13% to 15% observed a single time. CDR3 length: 22 residues. CDR1 and CDR2 from the germline V gene are NSMFDY and ISSIKDK. V was cut by 0 bases and J by 4 bases, with 34 bases left in between. The sample belongs to a study of gamma-delta chains in newborns, infants, children. Looking at the study overall: Innate gammadelta T cells reportedly expand polyclonally right after birth, driven by microbial exposure, per the title.

This chain links TRAV29/DV5 with TRDJ2; TRDD3 is a possible D gene (6 bases). The specimen comprised blood, sampled at baseline. The receptor was isolated from a child who was a newborn, infant or young child, either healthy, febrile or measles-vaccinated (not recorded which). In nucleotides, the CDR3 is TGTGCAGCAAGCGCGCCATCGACTAGTTGGTGGATACAAGGTCGGGAGACAGCACAACTCTTCTTT. It yields the protein CAASAPSTSWWIQGRETAQLFF.